The TCR beta chain described here comes from a study of T cell changes during pregnancy in multiple sclerosis. TCRdb's table, derived via immunoSEQ multiplex PCR, lists solely in-frame clones and lacks some. The sample yields roughly 100,000 clones, about 89% seen once. V dropped 6 bases and J dropped 4 bases, with 4 bases sitting between them. The CDR3 spans 11 residues. The germline gives CDR1 MNHNS, CDR2 SASEGT. The sample was peripheral blood, taken before pregnancy. The chain uses TRBV6-1 and TRBJ1-5, with D uncertain. The sequence was obtained from a female donor with multiple sclerosis, enrolled in a pregnancy study. The CDR3 DNA sequence: TGTGCCAGCAGCGTAAATCAGCCCCAGCATTTT. Amino acids: CASSVNQPQHF.